The subject of this entry is one T cell receptor beta chain. Per the original methods: Counts of nucleated cells, estimated from reference gene primer amplification, were obtained. The method was immunoSEQ multiplex PCR; TCRdb's version includes in-frame clones alone and lacks a portion of them. V, J and clone size were drawn from that table, and D and trimming were deduced from the DNA. The sample has 380,000 or so clones; over 75% are singletons. V shed 0 bases and J 5 bases; nucleotides not matched to a gene: 12. The CDR3 loop spans 17 amino acids. CDR1 and CDR2 from the germline V gene are MGHRA and YSYEKL. The entry originates in a study of blood T cell repertoires in COVID-19. Cohort placement rested on clinical history that participants reported themselves.

This TCR came from a man aged 25 to 40 who had recovered from COVID-19. The source material was PBMCs or T cells enriched from blood (not recorded which). J is TRBJ1-1 and V is TRBV4-1; 7 nucleotides agree with TRBD1. The CDR3 region is CASSQDPKGQSPTEAFF. CDR3 coding DNA: TGCGCCAGCAGCCAAGATCCGAAGGGACAGAGCCCTACTGAAGCTTTCTTT.